These T cell receptor beta chains were read from a single sample in a study of beta chain features in type 1 diabetes. Profiled with immunoSEQ multiplex PCR; TCRdb holds only in-frame clones, not every one. The table includes fewer than 300,000 clones, 11% detected once. Sequencing input: naive CD4+ T cells from blood. The receptor source for this set is a man between 25 and 39 years old with type 1 diabetes. The CDR3 runs from the conserved cysteine through the conserved F or W.

j_call v_call cdr3_aa
TRBJ1-2 TRBV4-1 CASRKPGGEGGYTF
TRBJ1-5 TRBV5-6 CASSLAGVYQPQHF
TRBJ2-1 TRBV4-2 CASSQDTQRGYNEQFF
TRBJ2-2 TRBV15 CATSRVLAGFTGELFF
TRBJ2-1 TRBV19 CASSPRRDGNNEQFF
TRBJ1-6 TRBV7-9 CASSQGQGKSPLHF
TRBJ2-2 TRBV9 CASSVDFGELFF
TRBJ2-5 TRBV6-1 CASRRGQSETQYF
TRBJ2-7 TRBV15 CATSSSTGTYEQYF
TRBJ2-2 TRBV7-2 CASSPKGLVSAGELFF
TRBJ2-1 TRBV29-1 CSGLAGAMSSYNEQFF
TRBJ2-7 TRBV2 CASSWSGDLLEQYF
TRBJ1-5 TRBV5-8 CASSPGTGANQPQHF
TRBJ1-2 TRBV5-4 CASSLWGDGYTF
TRBJ2-1 TRBV14 CASSHWDRGRNEQFF
TRBJ1-5 TRBV19 CASTRDNSNQPQHF
TRBJ2-7 TRBV30 CAWMDRGSYEQYF
TRBJ2-3 TRBV29-1 CSVVGGLDTQYF
TRBJ2-1 TRBV11-2 CASSLGQGAYNEQFF
TRBJ2-1 TRBV10-3 CAISGRQGNNEQFF
TRBJ2-7 TRBV5-4 CASSVGQGGAYEQYF
TRBJ2-3 TRBV5-1 CASSTGTTDTQYF
TRBJ2-1 TRBV21-1 CASSKVGGVNEQFF
TRBJ1-2 TRBV5-1 CASSENYRVGGYTF
TRBJ2-5 TRBV25-1 CASSVPDRRETQYF
TRBJ1-6 TRBV7-9 CASSSGTGVWFLHF
TRBJ1-1 TRBV4-1 CASSLMPAGTEAFF
TRBJ1-2 TRBV7-2 CASSSSGGYGYTF